The 8 T cell receptor beta chains presented below share a single source sample, sequenced in a study of PD-1 blockade in mismatch repair-deficient tumors. Profiling relied on immunoSEQ multiplex PCR, and the TCRdb table lists in-frame clones only, not all of them. Altogether around 48,000 clones are present, over 65% being singletons, with the ten largest covering approximately 3.2%. This specimen consisted of peripheral blood, obtained 4 weeks after starting pembrolizumab. The receptors derive from an adult with mismatch repair-deficient cancer.

The chain couples TRBV14 to TRBJ1-2, with D hard to call. This CDR3 is 14 amino acids long. Trimming removed 6 bases from V and 1 base from J, with 12 bases in between. From germline, CDR1 is SGHDN and CDR2 FVKESK. The CDR3 DNA reads as TGTGCCAGCAGACTAAACGGGAATAACTATGGCTACACCTTC. Translating gives CASRLNGNNYGYTF.

This CDR3 is CASSSGTSGSYHNEQFF. In DNA form, the CDR3 reads TGTGCCAGCAGCTCCGGGACTAGCGGGAGTTACCACAATGAGCAGTTCTTC. The rearrangement uses TRBV7-3 and TRBJ2-1; TRBD2 aligns across 14 bases. The CDR3 is 17 amino acids. Germline loops: CDR1 SGHTA, CDR2 FQGTGA. V lost 4 bases and J lost 5; bases outside the gene matches: 7.

The chain recombines TRBV13 with TRBJ2-1; 10 bases are shared with TRBD1. CDR1 is PRHDT, CDR2 FYEKMQ, per germline (reference sequence). V was pared by 5 bases and J by 9 bases, with 4 bases of the junction left unmatched. The CDR3 has 13 amino acids. The CDR3 nucleotides are TGTGCCAGCAGCCCCTGGACAGGGGGTGAGCAGTTCTTC. It yields the protein CASSPWTGGEQFF. Using reference TRBV13 and TRBJ2-1 for the parts outside the CDR3, the full variable domain is AAGVIQSPRHLIKEKRETATLKCYPIPRHDTVYWYQQGPGQDPQFLISFYEKMQSDKGSIPDRFSAQQFSDYHSELNMSSLELGDSALYFCASSPWTGGEQFFGPGTRLTVL.

V and J are TRBV11-1 and TRBJ2-7; 13 nucleotides align to TRBD2. J was trimmed by 7 bases and V by 5 bases; bases with no gene match: 8. CDR1 SGHAT and CDR2 FQDESV come from the germline V gene (reference sequence). The CDR3 is 15 residues long. CDR3 in amino acids: CASSGRTSGRIEQYF. DNA for the CDR3: TGTGCCAGCAGCGGTCGGACTAGCGGGAGAATAGAGCAGTACTTC.

J is TRBJ2-7 and V is TRBV19; 10 nucleotides agree with TRBD2. Trimming took 2 bases from V and 4 from J; bases not matched to a gene: 2. The germline gives CDR1 LNHDA, CDR2 SQIVND (reference sequence). The CDR3 is 14 residues long. The CDR3, as DNA: TGTGCCAGTAGTATAAGCGGGAGGGTTTACGAGCAGTACTTC. This translates into CASSISGRVYEQYF.

The gene calls are TRBV5-1 and TRBJ1-5; TRBD1 matches at 7 bases. Trimming at V came to 1 base and at J to 1 base, leaving 2 bases not matched to a gene. The CDR3 covers 15 residues. The V gene's germline CDR1 is SGHRS and CDR2 YFSETQ. DNA of the CDR3: TGCGCCAGCAGCTTGACAGGGGAAAGCAATCAGCCCCAGCATTTT. Its translation: CASSLTGESNQPQHF.

This chain connects TRBV15 to TRBJ2-3, with TRBD2 identical over 12 bases. The germline V gene encodes CDR1 LNHNV and CDR2 YYDKDF (reference sequence). The CDR3 is 16 amino acids. J lost 6 bases, V lost 0 bases, and 4 bases had no gene match. The CDR3 here is CATSRERLAGGDTQYF. The CDR3 coding sequence is TGTGCCACCAGCAGAGAAAGGCTAGCGGGAGGGGATACGCAGTATTTT.

In its sample, this clone was seen a few times. This chain joins TRBV29-1 and TRBJ1-1; 8 bases map to TRBD1. Germline-derived CDR1 and CDR2 are SQVTM and ANQGSEA. The trim removed 6 bases at V and 5 bases at J, leaving 5 bases unmatched. CDR3 length: 12 residues. CDR3 region: CSVNRGGTEAFF. In DNA, the CDR3 is TGCAGCGTCAACAGGGGGGGAACTGAAGCTTTCTTT.